What follows are 14 T cell receptor beta chains derived from one specimen sequenced in a study of blood T cell repertoires in COVID-19. Data came from immunoSEQ multiplex PCR; TCRdb stores just in-frame clones and leaves some out. The sample records fewer than 250,000 clones, around 80% being singletons. Sequencing was done on a sample of peripheral blood. All receptors derive from a woman aged 40 to 50 with acute or convalescent COVID-19.

Concerning this clone: Since a much larger clone is just one base distant, this may be a read error. The V call is TRBV27, the J call TRBJ1-2, with D maybe TRBD1 (5 bases). The germline V gene has CDR1 MNHEY and CDR2 SMNVEV (reference sequence). Trimming stripped 5 bases from V and 2 bases from J, with 9 bases between. This CDR3 comprises 13 residues. CDR3 loop: CASSLTENYGYTF. The CDR3 bases are TGTGCCAGCAGTCTGACAGAGAACTATGGCTACACCTTC.

The rearrangement uses TRBV4-1 and TRBJ1-1, with TRBD1 as a possible D gene (6 bases). The germline gives CDR1 MGHRA, CDR2 YSYEKL. The V gene lost 2 bases and the J gene lost 0 bases, with 10 bases spanning the gap. This CDR3 is 15 amino acids long. The CDR3 DNA reads TGCGCCAGCAGCCAACGGGACACCCTGAACACTGAAGCTTTCTTT. Translation: CASSQRDTLNTEAFF.

The chain recombines TRBV5-5 with TRBJ1-2, with TRBD1 matching 7 bases. The CDR3 runs to 18 residues. Germline loops: CDR1 SGHKS, CDR2 YYEKEE (reference sequence). J gave up 0 bases and V 4 bases, and 15 bases lay outside the gene matches. CDR3 in DNA: TGTGCCAGCAGCCTAAACTCCGGGACAGCCATTTCTAACTATGGCTACACCTTC. Translating gives CASSLNSGTAISNYGYTF.

This chain uses TRBV2 with TRBJ1-5, with TRBD1 matching over 8 bases. Germline loops: CDR1 SNHLY, CDR2 FYNNEI. V gave up 4 bases and J gave up 6 bases; unmatched junction bases: 8. The CDR3 runs 15 residues. CDR3 DNA sequence: TGTGCCAGCAGTGGCGCCTCAGGGGGCCGTCAGCCCCAGCATTTT. Amino acid sequence: CASSGASGGRQPQHF.

The rearrangement links TRBV21-1 to TRBJ2-3; the listed D gene, TRBD2, was not tested against the DNA. TRBV21-1 constitutes a pseudogene. The CDR3 has 18 residues. CDR3 residues: CASSRRKGRGGTTDTQYF. The CDR3 coding sequence is TGTGCCAGCAGCAGACGTAAAGGGCGGGGGGGAACCACAGATACGCAGTATTTT.

V usage is TRBV11-3 and J usage is TRBJ1-1; 9 bases map to TRBD1. Germline V gene data show CDR1 as SGHNT and CDR2 as YENEEA. The CDR3 contains 18 residues. V was clipped by 0 bases and J by 3 bases; unmatched bases: 11. CDR3 DNA sequence: TGTGCCAGCAGCTTAGAAGTTGTTCTGACAGGGGGAGACACTGAAGCTTTCTTT. Translated, it gives CASSLEVVLTGGDTEAFF.

The chain has TRBV7-6 and TRBJ2-4, with TRBD2 matching over 12 bases. The V gene end was trimmed by 0 bases and the J gene end by 1 base; junction bases not matched to a gene: 10. This CDR3 is 20 amino acids long. Germline CDR1 is SGHVS and CDR2 is FNYEAQ. For the CDR3, the DNA is TGTGCCAGCAGCTTAGCGGCTAGCGGGAGGGCCGGGATGGCCAAAAACATTCAGTACTTC. Amino acids: CASSLAASGRAGMAKNIQYF.

The chain combines TRBV5-1 with TRBJ2-1; TRBD1 agrees at 8 bases. The J segment lost 5 bases and the V segment lost 1 base, leaving 5 bases of the junction unmatched. The CDR3 runs 15 residues. Germline-derived CDR1 and CDR2 are SGHRS and YFSETQ. This chain's CDR3 is CASSLNGQGNNEQFF. Written as DNA, the CDR3 is TGCGCCAGCAGCTTGAATGGACAGGGCAACAATGAGCAGTTCTTC.

The rearrangement joins TRBV7-9 to TRBJ2-3; TRBD2 matches at 7 bases. V lost 4 bases, J lost 2 bases, and 6 bases stayed unmatched. CDR1 and CDR2 (germline): SEHNR, FQNEAQ (reference sequence). The CDR3 runs to 15 residues. The CDR3 nucleotides are TGTGCCAGCAGCTCCATAGCGGGTCTCACAGATACGCAGTATTTT. Its protein product is CASSSIAGLTDTQYF. The variable domain in full, with the rest retrieved from reference TRBV7-9 and TRBJ2-3, is DTGVSQNPRHKITKRGQNVTFRCDPISEHNRLYWYRQTLGQGPEFLTYFQNEAQLEKSRLLSDRFSAERPKGSFSTLEIQRTEQGDSAMYLCASSSIAGLTDTQYFGPGTRLTVL.

The chain uses TRBV6-1 and TRBJ1-5; 8 bases map to TRBD1. Germline trimming cut 4 bases from V and 2 bases from J; bases unmatched to any gene: 7. The CDR3 is 16 amino acids. CDR1 is MNHNS and CDR2 is SASEGT in the germline V gene. CDR3 loop: CASSVSRGLGNQPQHF. CDR3 DNA: TGTGCCAGCAGTGTCAGCAGGGGGCTGGGCAATCAGCCCCAGCATTTT.

The rearrangement links TRBV30 to TRBJ2-7, with 7 positions matching TRBD2. Germline V gives CDR1 GTSNPN, CDR2 SVGIG (reference sequence). The CDR3 totals 14 residues. After removal of 2 bases from V and 6 bases from J, the junction contained 10 bases not matched to a gene. CDR3 in DNA: TGTGCCTGGAGTAATCAAGCGGGGTCGGGCGAGCAGTACTTC. Protein product: CAWSNQAGSGEQYF.

This clone has more than one count but fewer than ten. The rearrangement uses TRBV7-9 and TRBJ2-7; D is possibly TRBD1 (6 bases). Germline-derived CDR1 and CDR2 are SEHNR and FQNEAQ (reference sequence). The V gene lost 5 bases and the J gene lost 3 bases, with 11 bases spanning the gap. This CDR3 is built from 13 residues. The CDR3: CASSLGTYYEQYF. The DNA for the CDR3 is TGTGCCAGCAGCCTCGGGACATACTACGAGCAGTACTTC.

V and J are TRBV2 and TRBJ1-5; D gene uncertain. This CDR3 is 16 amino acids long. Germline V gene sequence: CDR1 SNHLY, CDR2 FYNNEI. V dropped 4 bases and J dropped 5 bases, with 18 bases sitting between them. The CDR3, as DNA: TGTGCCAGCAGTGGTGTCGGAGCGTCCATCCATCAGCCCCAGCATTTT. The encoded protein is CASSGVGASIHQPQHF.

This chain connects TRBV6-2 or TRBV6-3 to TRBJ2-1, with 7 bases matching TRBD2. This CDR3 has 16 residues. V trimming: 2 bases; J trimming: 0 bases; junction bases outside the gene matches: 4. The germline V gene encodes CDR1 MNHEY and CDR2 SVGEGT. CDR3 region: CASSYPSGTSYNEQFF. The CDR3, as DNA: TGTGCCAGCAGTTACCCCAGCGGGACCTCCTACAATGAGCAGTTCTTC.